One and the same sample provided the 11 T cell receptor beta chains below, sequenced in a study of blood T cell repertoires in COVID-19. Sequenced by immunoSEQ multiplex PCR; TCRdb stores in-frame clones only, minus some. The repertoire includes roughly 170,000 clones, about 87% of them detected once, and 2.7% sits in the top ten. The specimen was peripheral blood. All receptors come from a man aged 35-49 years with active or convalescent COVID-19.

The chain has TRBV7-3 and TRBJ2-7; perhaps TRBD1 as D (6 bases). The CDR3 is 14 amino acids. From germline, CDR1 is SGHTA and CDR2 FQGTGA. V was shortened by 1 base and J by 4 bases, with 11 bases between the two germline ends. CDR3 in DNA: TGTGCCAGCAGCTTAAAAGGGACAAATTACGAGCAGTACTTC. It encodes CASSLKGTNYEQYF. Drawing the rest from reference TRBV7-3 and TRBJ2-7, the complete variable domain is GAGVSQTPSNKVTEKGKYVELRCDPISGHTALYWYRQSLGQGPEFLIYFQGTGAADDSGLPNDRFFAVRPEGSVSTLKIQRTERGDSAVYLCASSLKGTNYEQYFGPGTRLTVT.

The chain is built from TRBV18 and TRBJ1-1; no definite D call. V was trimmed by 4 bases and J by 5 bases, leaving 14 bases between them. CDR1 and CDR2 from the germline V gene are KGHSH and LQKENI. This CDR3 is built from 14 residues. The CDR3 coding sequence is TGTGCCAGCTCACACGGACTGCGGATGACTGAAGCTTTCTTT. It codes for CASSHGLRMTEAFF.

The gene calls are TRBV5-4 and TRBJ2-1; 14 nucleotides line up with TRBD2. V shed 3 bases and J 7 bases; nucleotides not matched to a gene: 6. This CDR3 region has 16 residues. Germline V gene sequence: CDR1 SGHNT, CDR2 YYREEE (reference sequence). The CDR3 region has the DNA TGTGCCAGCAGCTCGGATCGGACTAGCGGGGGGAATGAGCAGTTCTTC. It yields the protein CASSSDRTSGGNEQFF.

V gene TRBV2 combines with J gene TRBJ1-1; no firm D call. CDR1 is SNHLY and CDR2 is FYNNEI in the germline V gene. Trimming cost V 4 bases and J 1 base, with 7 bases left between them. This CDR3 spans 13 amino acids. The DNA of the CDR3 is TGTGCCAGCAGTGGTCTGAGGAACACTGAAGCTTTCTTT. Its protein is CASSGLRNTEAFF.

The chain is built from TRBV6-6 and TRBJ1-5; perhaps TRBD1 as D (6 bases). V lost 6 bases, J lost 4 bases, and 16 bases lay in between. The CDR3 is 15 residues long. From germline, CDR1 is MNHNY and CDR2 SVGAGI (reference sequence). CDR3 region: CASRSGQRWNQPQHF. As DNA, the CDR3 is TGTGCCAGCAGATCGGGACAAAGATGGAATCAGCCCCAGCATTTT.

V gene TRBV18 combines with J gene TRBJ2-6; 8 positions match TRBD1. The CDR3 loop spans 18 amino acids. The V gene's germline CDR1 is KGHSH and CDR2 LQKENI. Losses at the gene ends were 6 bases for V and 1 base for J; bases not matched to a gene: 11. Here the CDR3 reads CASSPFQGAGSGANVLTF. For the CDR3, the DNA is TGTGCCAGCTCCCCGTTCCAGGGGGCCGGGTCTGGGGCCAACGTCCTGACTTTC.

The sample holds a few counts of this clone. The chain recombines TRBV4-1 with TRBJ2-7; tentative D call: TRBD2 (5 bases). Trimming pared 2 bases from V and 1 base from J, leaving 12 bases between. Looked up from germline, CDR1 is MGHRA and CDR2 is YSYEKL. This CDR3 has 15 residues. CDR3 sequence (DNA): TGCGCCAGCAGCCAAATGGACTCCCGATCCTACGAGCAGTACTTC. It is translated as CASSQMDSRSYEQYF.

Note on this clone: At one end the junction does not follow the germline gene, possibly because of a read error. CDR3 residues: CASSQGGAEAFF. The CDR3 region has the DNA TGTGCCAGCAGCCAAGGCGGGGCTGAGGCTTTCTTT. The chain recombines TRBV3-1 (or the pseudogene TRBV3-2) with TRBJ1-1; TRBD1 is a possible D gene (5 bases). CDR3 length: 12 residues. Per germline, CDR1 LGHDT and CDR2 YNNKEL (reference sequence).

This clone occurred once. The rearrangement links TRBV5-6 to TRBJ1-2; tentatively, D is TRBD1 (6 bases). The CDR3 sequence is 15 residues long. The germline CDR1 and CDR2 sequences are SGHDT and YYEEEE. Deletions cut 1 base from V and 6 bases from J, with 16 bases between. The CDR3 loop is CASSLYPQGRHGYTF. Written as DNA, the CDR3 is TGTGCCAGCAGCTTGTATCCCCAGGGGCGGCATGGCTACACCTTC. The full variable domain, rest sourced from reference TRBV5-6 and TRBJ1-2, is DAGVTQSPTHLIKTRGQQVTLRCSPKSGHDTVSWYQQALGQGPQFIFQYYEEEERQRGNFPDRFSGHQFPNYSSELNVNALLLGDSALYLCASSLYPQGRHGYTFGSGTRLTVV.

The rearrangement joins TRBV5-1 to TRBJ1-2; 10 bases match TRBD1. The germline V gene has CDR1 SGHRS and CDR2 YFSETQ. The CDR3 consists of 14 residues. V shed 0 bases and J 7 bases; nucleotides not matched to a gene: 3. DNA of the CDR3: TGCGCCAGCAGCTTGGGACAGGGGGCAGGTGGCTACACCTTC. Protein sequence: CASSLGQGAGGYTF. Full variable domain (outside the CDR3, taken from reference TRBV5-1 and TRBJ1-2): KAGVTQTPRYLIKTRGQQVTLSCSPISGHRSVSWYQQTPGQGLQFLFEYFSETQRNKGNFPGRFSGRQFSNSRSEMNVSTLELGDSALYLCASSLGQGAGGYTFGSGTRLTVV.

This clone was detected only a few times. The chain employs TRBV28 and TRBJ2-5; 12 bases line up with TRBD2. This CDR3 contains 17 residues. Looked up from germline, CDR1 is MDHEN and CDR2 is SYDVKM. V dropped 6 bases and J dropped 5; count of bases not matched to a gene: 13. The CDR3 spells CASSRGLAGPQGETQYF. CDR3 in DNA: TGTGCCAGCAGCCGCGGACTAGCGGGGCCGCAGGGGGAGACCCAGTACTTC.